This TCR beta chain derives from a study of T cells in Graves' hyperthyroidism and ophthalmopathy (dated by TCRdb to between 2018 and 2021). Broadly, across the study: Peripheral blood samples were taken at the time of initial diagnosis, prior to any treatment. A discovery cohort of roughly 100 patients, about 43 with Graves' ophthalmopathy and approximately 57 with stable Graves' hyperthyroidism, was used to find distinguishing TCR V-J signatures. Prospective prediction of ophthalmopathy was tested in an independent validation cohort consisting of fewer than 20 hyperthyroidism patients and some 16 patients who later progressed to ophthalmopathy. For training and testing, the 100 or so patients in the discovery cohort were randomly divided in a 7:3 ratio. The study also compared thyroid tissue and blood T-cell repertoires from five or six Graves' hyperthyroidism patients. After blood sampling, hyperthyroidism patients were treated with methimazole at a starting dose of 30 mg daily, and ophthalmopathy patients were treated with high-dose intravenous methylprednisolone. The paper reports TCR Vbeta CDR3 sequencing of approximately 140 peripheral blood samples: 43 ophthalmopathy, fewer than 80 hyperthyroidism and around 17 progressor patients.

Stable Graves' hyperthyroidism was defined as the absence of progression to ophthalmopathy over 18 months of follow-up. Hyperthyroidism patients were newly diagnosed, with disease duration under 2 months, and aged 18 to 65 years. The study excluded patients with uncontrolled infections, other autoimmune diseases, pregnancy or lactation. Diagnoses were established on the basis of clinical symptoms, serum thyroxine and TRAb, thyroid ultrasound, and orbital computed tomography. PBMCs were separated from 10 ml of fresh peripheral blood using Ficoll-Paque density gradient centrifugation. Total RNA was extracted with Trizol reagent, and quality was checked on an Agilent 2100 Bioanalyzer. Remarks on this clonotype: The antigen it binds to is not known. The sample holds no much larger clone one base away, and base qualities are not on file.

V has 7 bases trimmed and J has 8 bases trimmed; junction bases matching no gene number 8. CDR3 length: 13 amino acids, cysteine to phenylalanine. CDR3 DNA only is kept here, 39 bases in frame from base 1. The germline V gene (reference sequence) yields DFQATT for CDR1 and SNEGSKA for CDR2. The TCR beta CDR3 regions were amplified from the RNA transcripts. A first-round RT-PCR of the TCR CDR3 used the HTBI primer set with the Qiagen OneStep RT-PCR kit. The libraries were constructed in a second round of multiplex PCR and then size-selected and purified. Sequencing of the libraries was done on an Illumina HiSeq2000 using paired-end 100 bp reads. The original pipeline was this. SOAPnuke was used to process the raw data, with reads discarded if the reads contained adapters or uncalled bases, had a mean Phred below 15, or lacked an exact constant-primer or identifier match. COPE v1.2.5 was used to merge high-quality paired reads, and clonotypes were defined as unique nucleotide sequences. MiTCR v1.1 was used to align clonotypes to the IMGT TRBV, TRBD and TRBJ reference segments. Analysis was restricted to V-J combinations with a frequency above 0.0001, which covered about 99% of repertoires. A TCS score was defined as the ratio between F50 (clonal expansion) and ExV (chaos), using BLOSUM62-based TCRdist between CDR3 peptides within each V-J. Welch's t-statistics and random forest reduced some 510 V-J features to around 14, which were used in a naive Bayes classifier (R e1071). TCRdb passed the public sequencing reads through fastp at Q25 and MiXCR, retaining productive beta sequences. When rows share a CDR3 protein, they turn into one entry using the most common DNA and genes. TCRdb's processing, not the authors' own work, is the source of the V and J calls. The sample table lists approximately 430,000 distinct CDR3 sequences, around a sixth of them with a count of one. The leading ten clones occupy 12% to 15% of the sample.

The full study reports these points: Most expanded thyroid clonotypes (frequency above 0.001) were also found in blood, which suggests that blood repertoires may mirror thyroid immune responses. No statistical method was used to fix the sample size in advance, and group allocation was not hidden from the investigators. Ophthalmopathy was separated from stable hyperthyroidism by a 13 V-J signature model, with around 88% sensitivity and about 81% specificity obtained in cross-validation and 80%/75% obtained in testing. In validation, progression to ophthalmopathy was predicted by the model with roughly 71% sensitivity and 72.22% specificity, a median of roughly 6 months before onset.

The source is a woman younger than 30 with Graves' hyperthyroidism. Recombination linked TRBV20-1 to TRBJ1-4, with TRBD1 matching 9 junction bases. The sequenced material came from blood. The CDR3 is CSVQGQGMEKLFF. The nucleotides are TGCAGTGTGCAGGGACAGGGTATGGAAAAACTGTTTTTT.